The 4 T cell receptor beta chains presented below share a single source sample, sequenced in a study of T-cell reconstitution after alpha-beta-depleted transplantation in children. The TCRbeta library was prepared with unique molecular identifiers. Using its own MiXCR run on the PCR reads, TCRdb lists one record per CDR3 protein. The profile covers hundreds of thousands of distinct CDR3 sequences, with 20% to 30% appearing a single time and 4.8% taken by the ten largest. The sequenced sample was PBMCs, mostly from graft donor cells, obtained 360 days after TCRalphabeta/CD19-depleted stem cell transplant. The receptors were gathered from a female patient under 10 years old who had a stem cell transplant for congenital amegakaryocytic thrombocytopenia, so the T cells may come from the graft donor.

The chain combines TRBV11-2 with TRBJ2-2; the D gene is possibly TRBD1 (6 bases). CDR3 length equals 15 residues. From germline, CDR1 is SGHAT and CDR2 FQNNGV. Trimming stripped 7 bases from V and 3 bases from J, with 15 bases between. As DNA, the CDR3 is TGTGCCAGCAACATAGAAGGGGGTTACACCGGGGAGCTGTTTTTT. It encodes CASNIEGGYTGELFF.

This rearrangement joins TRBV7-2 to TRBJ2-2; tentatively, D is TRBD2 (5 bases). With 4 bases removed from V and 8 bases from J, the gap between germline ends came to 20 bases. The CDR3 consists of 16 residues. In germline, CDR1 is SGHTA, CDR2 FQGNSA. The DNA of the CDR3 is TGTGCCAGCAGCTGGGAGTCGGTCGACTGGGCAGGGGAGCTGTTTTTT. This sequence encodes CASSWESVDWAGELFF.

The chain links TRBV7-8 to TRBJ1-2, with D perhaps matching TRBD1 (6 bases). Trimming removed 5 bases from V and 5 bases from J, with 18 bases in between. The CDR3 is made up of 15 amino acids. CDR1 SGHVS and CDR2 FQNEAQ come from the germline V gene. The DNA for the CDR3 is TGTGCCAGCAGCCTTGCCAGGGGAATGGTATATGGCTACACCTTC. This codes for CASSLARGMVYGYTF.

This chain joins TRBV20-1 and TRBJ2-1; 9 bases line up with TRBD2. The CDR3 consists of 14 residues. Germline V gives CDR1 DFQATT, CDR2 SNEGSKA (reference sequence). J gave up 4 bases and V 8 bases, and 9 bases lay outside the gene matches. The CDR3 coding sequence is TGCAGTCCTCAACTAGCGGGTACATACAATGAGCAGTTCTTC. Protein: CSPQLAGTYNEQFF.